What follows are 9 T cell receptor beta chains derived from one specimen sequenced in a study of tissue T cells after allogeneic stem cell transplantation. Clones were sequenced by immunoSEQ multiplex PCR, and TCRdb holds only the in-frame ones, with some missing. Here the sample spans some 2,600 clones, 52% being singletons. As for time point: mouse harvest day 7 after allogeneic transplant. Tail vein injection delivered 10^7 T-cell-depleted bone marrow cells and 10^6 splenic CD5+ T cells. Sequencing was performed on spleen. The receptor source for this set is a female BALB/c mouse given C57BL/6 T cells with graft-versus-host disease after an allogeneic hematopoietic cell transplant.

With regard to this clone: Any gene name here is a mouse gene name. The CDR3 is cut off 1 residue early in the read; its end comes from the germline J gene. The chain is built from TRBV5 and TRBJ2-7, with a weak D call TRBD2 (6 bases). Germline values: CDR1 LGHNA, CDR2 YNLKQL (reference sequence). The CDR3 covers 15 residues. With 0 bases removed from V and 3 bases from J, the gap between germline ends came to 12 bases. CDR3 protein: CASSQEPGGNYEQYF. The sequenced part of the CDR3 DNA is TGTGCCAGCAGCCAAGAGCCGGGGGGAAACTATGAACAGTAC.

For this clone: All gene names here are mouse names. Read coverage stops 1 residue before the CDR3 terminus; the germline J gene supplies the remainder. This chain uses TRBV1 with TRBJ2-5, with D maybe TRBD1 (5 bases). There are 11 residues in the CDR3. Trimming left V 8 bases short and J 3 bases short, with 6 bases between. The germline V gene encodes CDR1 NSQYPW and CDR2 LRSPGD (reference sequence). CDR3 DNA, as far as it was read: TGCACCTGCGAGGGGCAAGACACCCAGTAC. The encoded protein is CTCEGQDTQY. The whole CDR3 sequence is CTCEGQDTQYF.

This clone was observed a single time. Gene names and germline match the mouse. The CDR3 end falls 1 residue outside the read, so it is completed with the germline J gene. The chain carries TRBV15 and TRBJ2-3; D may be TRBD2 (7 bases). This CDR3 has 14 residues. The V end lost 3 bases, the J end lost 2 bases, and 9 bases lay between the germline ends. Germline assignment: CDR1 SGHND and CDR2 FRSKSL. The CDR3 loop is CASSFGGPAETLYF. The CDR3 bases that were read are TGTGCCAGCAGTTTTGGGGGGCCTGCAGAAACGCTGTAT.

This clone appeared a single time. Mouse gene names apply. Read sequence stops 1 residue before the CDR3 end, and the germline J gene provides the missing end. The gene calls are TRBV13-3 and TRBJ2-3; the D is unclear. The CDR3 is made up of 11 amino acids. Germline V gene data show CDR1 as NNHDY and CDR2 as SYVADS. V was shortened by 2 bases and J by 4 bases, with 2 bases between the two germline ends. CDR3 region: CASSDSETLYF. The sequenced part of the CDR3 DNA is TGTGCCAGCAGTGACTCAGAAACGCTGTAT.

Turning to this clone: Genes here carry mouse names. The observed sequence ends 1 residue before the CDR3 terminus, with the missing tail filled in from the germline J gene. The V call is TRBV2, the J call TRBJ1-4; D ambiguous. V gave up 2 bases and J gave up 4 bases, with 5 bases separating them. Germline CDR1 and CDR2: LGHNA and YSYQKL. The CDR3 spans 13 residues. The covered CDR3 bases are TGTGCCAGCAGCCAAATCGGCAACGAAAGATTATTT. Its protein is CASSQIGNERLF. The full-length CDR3 reads as CASSQIGNERLFF. The variable domain in full, with the rest retrieved from reference TRBV2 and TRBJ1-4, is DPKIIQKPKYLVAVTGSEKILICEQYLGHNAMYWYRQSAKKPLEFMFSYSYQKLMDNQTASSRFQPQSSKKNHLDLQITALKPDDSATYFCASSQIGNERLFFGHGTKLSVL.

This clone was detected a few times. Gene names are mouse gene names. The CDR3 is cut off 1 residue early in the read; its end comes from the germline J gene. This sequence joins TRBV19 and TRBJ1-3, with 10 bases fitting TRBD1. CDR3 length: 13 amino acids. Germline CDR1 reads FNHDT; CDR2 reads SITEND (reference sequence). V lost 5 bases and J lost 8; bases outside the gene matches: 4. The CDR3 loop is CASSTGTGDTLYF. CDR3 DNA, as far as it was read: TGTGCCAGCAGCACCGGGACAGGGGATACGCTCTAT.

This clone rates as medium-sized. Gene names denote mouse genes. The covered CDR3 bases are TGTGCCAGCAGTCGGGGACAGATCTCCTATGAACAGTAC. It yields the protein CASSRGQISYEQY. The complete CDR3 sequence is CASSRGQISYEQYF. This rearrangement joins TRBV19 to TRBJ2-7, with TRBD1 matching 7 bases. The read is 1 residue too short to cover the CDR3 end, so that end is filled in from the germline J gene. The J segment lost 0 bases and the V segment lost 4 bases, leaving 4 bases of the junction unmatched. This CDR3 is built from 14 residues. Germline CDR1 FNHDT, CDR2 SITEND (reference sequence).

Comment on this clone: Gene names are mouse gene names. Read data end 1 residue before the CDR3 end; the end is taken from the germline J gene. This rearrangement joins TRBV13-1 to TRBJ1-1, with D possibly being TRBD1 (6 bases). The CDR3 loop spans 12 amino acids. V lost 1 base and J 6 bases, leaving 7 bases between the germline ends. Germline CDR1 NSHNY, CDR2 SYGAGN. This CDR3 is CASSDRGSEVFF. The part of the CDR3 DNA that was read is TGTGCCAGCAGTGATAGGGGGTCAGAAGTCTTC.

Comments on this clone: One end of the junction varies from germline; a read error may be responsible. Gene names are mouse gene names. The read gets to within 1 residue of the CDR3 end, and the germline J gene fills in the rest. The J gene is TRBJ1-4, the V gene TRBV29; 10 positions match TRBD1. CDR1 is MSHET and CDR2 is SYDVDS in the germline V gene. This CDR3 is 15 amino acids long. The sequenced part of the CDR3 DNA is TGTGCCAGCAGCTCGGGACAGGGGACCAACGAAAGATTATTT. It is translated as CASSSGQGTNERLF. The complete CDR3 reads CASSSGQGTNERLFF.